This is a list of T cell receptor beta chains from one sample in a study of blood T cell repertoires in COVID-19. Assay: immunoSEQ multiplex PCR; the TCRdb copy retains only in-frame clones and omits some. The sample lists over 75,000 clones, approximately 80% occurring once. Sequenced: peripheral blood. The receptors come from a woman aged 45-60 years with acute or convalescent COVID-19. Both conserved end residues are part of each CDR3. D genes are given only for firm matches. For some rows the clone size is stated as once, few or many, or as a class when expanded; others skip it.

J | size | D | V | DNA | CDR3
TRBJ1-3 | few | TRBD1 | TRBV18 | TGTGCCAGCTCCCCGGGACAGGGGAACACCATATATTTT | CASSPGQGNTIYF
TRBJ1-4 | once | TRBD1 | TRBV18 | TGTGCCAGCTCACCAGATCTACGGACAGGTGAAAAACTGTTTTTT | CASSPDLRTGEKLFF
TRBJ2-7 | NA | TRBD2 | TRBV28 | TGTGCCAGCAGGCGGAGACTAGCGACTTCGAGCTCCTACGAGCAGTACTTC | CASRRRLATSSSYEQYF
TRBJ1-6 | NA | NA | TRBV4-1 | TGCGCCAGTAAAGACAGCTATAATTCACCCCTCCACTTT | CASKDSYNSPLHF
TRBJ1-3 | NA | NA | TRBV4-2 | TGTGCCAGCAGCCAAGGCCAGAACTCTGGAAACACCATATATTTT | CASSQGQNSGNTIYF
TRBJ1-5 | NA | NA | TRBV3-1/TRBV3-2 | TGTGCCAGCAGCCAACCTCGGGGAGGGGCCCTCCCCGGGCAGCCCCAGCATTTT | CASSQPRGGALPGQPQHF
TRBJ2-1 | NA | TRBD2 | TRBV6-1 | TGTGCCAGCAGTGACATGCGGGAGCCCTACAATGAGCAGTTCTTC | CASSDMREPYNEQFF
TRBJ2-3 | NA | NA | TRBV27 | TGTGCCAGCAGTTTCGGGCTGGGACTTAGCACAGATACGCAGTATTTT | CASSFGLGLSTDTQYF
TRBJ1-3 | NA | TRBD1 | TRBV7-9 | TGTGCCAGCAGCTTAGGGTGGGGACAGAACTCTGGAAACACCATATATTTT | CASSLGWGQNSGNTIYF
TRBJ2-7 | NA | TRBD1 | TRBV5-1 | TGCGCCAGCAGCTTGAGATCGACAGGGGTTCGGGGGAACTACGAGCAGTACTTC | CASSLRSTGVRGNYEQYF
TRBJ1-6 | NA | TRBD1 | TRBV18 | TGTGCCAGCTCACCATCGGGACAGGGAGAGTCACCCCTCCACTTT | CASSPSGQGESPLHF
TRBJ1-4 | NA | TRBD1 | TRBV7-2 | TGTGCCAGCAGCGGGGGACAGCATTTGTTTTTT | CASSGGQHLFF
TRBJ2-3 | NA | TRBD1 | TRBV2 | TGTGCCAGCAGTCGGGACAGCGCATATAACCGATTT | CASSRDSAYNRF